The clone carrying this T cell receptor (beta chain) was detected once. Its specificity is not known. The record originates from a study of cytomegalovirus exposure and HLA in healthy donors. Study results and caveats: The study listed roughly 150 cytomegalovirus-associated TCR beta chains.

Sequencing used immunoSEQ multiplex PCR; TCRdb keeps in-frame clones, though not all of them. The sample includes about 43,000 clones, roughly 92% seen only once; the top ten take 5.6%. CDR1 is MDHEN, CDR2 SYDVKM, per germline. The CDR3 runs to 14 residues. The V gene lost 4 bases and the J gene lost 2 bases, with 11 bases spanning the gap. This TCR was recovered from a man between 18 and 35 years old in good health and CMV-seronegative. The specimen sequenced was PBMCs. The chain recombines TRBV28 with TRBJ1-1; D might be TRBD1 (6 bases). The DNA for the CDR3 is TGTGCCAGCAGTTACGGACAGTATAACACTGAAGCTTTCTTT. Its translation is CASSYGQYNTEAFF. Supplemented by reference TRBV28 and TRBJ1-1, the full variable domain reads DVKVTQSSRYLVKRTGEKVFLECVQDMDHENMFWYRQDPGLGLRLIYFSYDVKMKEKGDIPEGYSVSREKKERFSLILESASTNQTSMYLCASSYGQYNTEAFFGQGTRLTVV.